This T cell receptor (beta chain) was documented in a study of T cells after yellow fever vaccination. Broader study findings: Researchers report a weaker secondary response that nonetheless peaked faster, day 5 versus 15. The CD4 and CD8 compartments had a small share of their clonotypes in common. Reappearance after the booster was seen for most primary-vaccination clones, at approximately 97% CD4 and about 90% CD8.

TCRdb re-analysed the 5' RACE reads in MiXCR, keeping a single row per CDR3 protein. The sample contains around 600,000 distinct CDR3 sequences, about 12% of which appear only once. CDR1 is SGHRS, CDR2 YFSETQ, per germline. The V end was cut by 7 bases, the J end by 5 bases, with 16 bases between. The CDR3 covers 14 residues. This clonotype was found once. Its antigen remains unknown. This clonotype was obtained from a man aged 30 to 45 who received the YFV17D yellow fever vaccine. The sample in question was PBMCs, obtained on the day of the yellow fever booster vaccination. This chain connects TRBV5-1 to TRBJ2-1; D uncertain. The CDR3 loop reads CASSPVGRNNEQFF. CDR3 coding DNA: TGCGCCAGCTCGCCTGTAGGGCGGAACAATGAGCAGTTCTTC.